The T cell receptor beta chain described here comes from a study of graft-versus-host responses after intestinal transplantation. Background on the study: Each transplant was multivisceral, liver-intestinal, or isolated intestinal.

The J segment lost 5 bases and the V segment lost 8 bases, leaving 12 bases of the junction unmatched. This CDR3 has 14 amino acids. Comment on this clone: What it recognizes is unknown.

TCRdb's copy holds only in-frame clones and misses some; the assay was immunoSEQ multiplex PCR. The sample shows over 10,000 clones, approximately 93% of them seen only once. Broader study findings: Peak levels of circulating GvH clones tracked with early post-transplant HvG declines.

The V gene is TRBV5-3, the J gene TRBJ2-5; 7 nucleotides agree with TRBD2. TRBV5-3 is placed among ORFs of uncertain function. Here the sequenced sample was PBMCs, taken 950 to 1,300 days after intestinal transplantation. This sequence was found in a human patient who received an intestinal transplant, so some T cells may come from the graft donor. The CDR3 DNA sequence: TGTGCCAGCAGGCCAGGACTAGTGGCGGAGACCCAGTACTTC. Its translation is CASRPGLVAETQYF.